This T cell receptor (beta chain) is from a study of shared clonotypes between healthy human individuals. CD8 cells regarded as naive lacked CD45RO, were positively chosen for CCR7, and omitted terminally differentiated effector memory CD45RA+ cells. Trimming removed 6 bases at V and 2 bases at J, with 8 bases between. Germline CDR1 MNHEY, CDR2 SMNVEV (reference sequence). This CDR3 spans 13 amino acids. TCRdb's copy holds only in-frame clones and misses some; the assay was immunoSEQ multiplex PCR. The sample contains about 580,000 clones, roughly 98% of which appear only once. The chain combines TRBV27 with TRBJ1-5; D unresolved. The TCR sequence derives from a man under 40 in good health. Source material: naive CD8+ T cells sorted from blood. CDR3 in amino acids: CASSRSGNQPQHF. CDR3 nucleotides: TGTGCCAGCAGCCGCTCAGGCAATCAGCCCCAGCATTTT.